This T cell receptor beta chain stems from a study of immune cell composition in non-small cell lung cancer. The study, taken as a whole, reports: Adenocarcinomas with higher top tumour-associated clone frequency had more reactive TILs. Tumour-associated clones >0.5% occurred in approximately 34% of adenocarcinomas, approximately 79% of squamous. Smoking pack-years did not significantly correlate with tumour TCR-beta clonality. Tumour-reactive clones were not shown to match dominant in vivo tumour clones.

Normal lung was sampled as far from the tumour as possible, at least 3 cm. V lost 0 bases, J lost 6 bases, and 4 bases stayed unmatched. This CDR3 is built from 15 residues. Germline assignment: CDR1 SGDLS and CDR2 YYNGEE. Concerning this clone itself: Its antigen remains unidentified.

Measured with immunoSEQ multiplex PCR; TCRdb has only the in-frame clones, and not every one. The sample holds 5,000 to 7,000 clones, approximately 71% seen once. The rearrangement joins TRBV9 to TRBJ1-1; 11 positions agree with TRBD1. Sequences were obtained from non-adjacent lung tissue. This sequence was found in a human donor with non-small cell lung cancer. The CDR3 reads CASSVGGQGAAEAFF. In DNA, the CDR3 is TGTGCCAGCAGCGTAGGCGGACAGGGGGCAGCTGAAGCTTTCTTT.